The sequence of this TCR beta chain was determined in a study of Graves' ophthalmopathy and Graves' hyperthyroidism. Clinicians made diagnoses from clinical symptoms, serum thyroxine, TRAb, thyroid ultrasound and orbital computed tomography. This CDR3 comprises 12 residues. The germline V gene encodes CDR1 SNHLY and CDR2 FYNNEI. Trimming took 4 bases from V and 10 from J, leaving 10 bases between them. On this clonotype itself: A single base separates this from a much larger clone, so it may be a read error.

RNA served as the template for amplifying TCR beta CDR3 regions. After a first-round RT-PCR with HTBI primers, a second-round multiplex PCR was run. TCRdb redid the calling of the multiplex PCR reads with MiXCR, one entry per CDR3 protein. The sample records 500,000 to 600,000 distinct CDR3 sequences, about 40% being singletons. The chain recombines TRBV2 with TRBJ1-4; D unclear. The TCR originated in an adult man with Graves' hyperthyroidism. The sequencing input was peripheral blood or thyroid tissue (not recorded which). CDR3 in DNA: TGTGCCAGCAGTGGAAATGTTGCAAAACTGTTTTTT. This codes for CASSGNVAKLFF.